These 10 T cell receptor beta chains were sequenced from one sample in a study of regulatory T cells in long-lasting Graves disease. Construction of TCR beta libraries relied on iRepertoire HTBI primers and on Arm-PCR targeting CDR3 regions. TCRdb independently ran MiXCR on the multiplex PCR reads; one entry per CDR3 protein. This sample has more than 400,000 distinct CDR3 sequences, with about 17% found just once. Time point reported: newly diagnosed GD, antithyroid drugs for less than 3 months. The authors made the TCR library using RNA they extracted from PBMCs. The data also belong to a second study, concerning T cells in Graves' hyperthyroidism and ophthalmopathy.

Sequencing used peripheral blood mononuclear cells (PBMCs), obtained at new diagnosis, from a patient treated with antithyroid drugs. The receptors originated from a woman in her twenties or thirties with Graves disease.

This clonotype has only one observation. A much larger clonotype is one base distant, so this may be a read error. The chain joins TRBV28 to TRBJ1-1, with a tentative D call TRBD1 (5 bases). This CDR3 has 15 amino acids. Germline loops: CDR1 MDHEN, CDR2 SYDVKM. Trimming shortened V by 5 bases and J by 0 bases, and 13 bases separated the two germline ends. The CDR3 reads CASSRWGGVNTEAFF. CDR3 DNA: TGTGCCAGCAGTCGCTGGGGCGGGGTGAACACTGAAGCTTTCTTT. The whole variable domain, remainder taken from reference TRBV28 and TRBJ1-1, is DVKVTQSSRYLVKRTGEKVFLECVQDMDHENMFWYRQDPGLGLRLIYFSYDVKMKEKGDIPEGYSVSREKKERFSLILESASTNQTSMYLCASSRWGGVNTEAFFGQGTRLTVV.

Worth noting for this clonotype: A much larger clone sits a single nucleotide away, making a read error possible. This CDR3 fails to terminate in the conserved phenylalanine or tryptophan, so it likely reflects a read error. This chain uses TRBV28 with TRBJ2-2; 9 bases align to TRBD2. Unmatched junction bases numbered 0, after V lost 6 bases and J lost 1 base. This CDR3 has 14 amino acids. Germline values: CDR1 MDHEN, CDR2 SYDVKM. The CDR3 loop is CASRTSGNTGELFL. Here the CDR3 DNA reads TGTGCCAGCAGGACTAGCGGGAACACCGGGGAGCTGTTTCTT.

The V and J genes are TRBV6-2 or TRBV6-3 and TRBJ2-7, with 13 bases identical to TRBD2. The V segment lost 8 bases and the J segment 3 bases; nucleotides outside the gene matches: 16. Germline CDR1 is MNHEY and CDR2 is SVGEGT. The CDR3 spans 18 residues. DNA for the CDR3: TGTGCCAGCGTCCCTTCCGGGACTAGCGGGACCCTCGACTACGAGCAGTACTTC. This codes for CASVPSGTSGTLDYEQYF.

The chain carries TRBV14 and TRBJ2-7, with a possible D match to TRBD1 (9 bases). Germline V gene lookup returns CDR1 SGHDN and CDR2 FVKESK. The CDR3 spans 19 residues. Deletions cut 0 bases from V and 1 base from J, with 22 bases between. In nucleotides, the CDR3 is TGTGCCAGCAGCCAAGATAGCGGGACAGGGTACACCGGATCCTACGAGCAGTACTTC. Its translation is CASSQDSGTGYTGSYEQYF.

This clonotype was seen ten or more times. This chain connects TRBV27 to TRBJ2-7; a weak D match, TRBD2 (6 bases). V lost 4 bases to trimming and J lost 4 bases, with 14 bases between them. There are 14 residues in the CDR3. Germline V gene sequence: CDR1 MNHEY, CDR2 SMNVEV (reference sequence). Written as DNA, the CDR3 is TGTGCCAGCAGTTCTCCGGGACTTTTGTACGAGCAGTACTTC. It is translated as CASSSPGLLYEQYF.

This clonotype appeared many times. V usage is TRBV7-2 and J usage is TRBJ1-4, with D possibly TRBD1 on 5 matching bases. V was clipped by 1 base and J by 7 bases, with 13 bases between them. Germline V gives CDR1 SGHTA, CDR2 FQGNSA. This CDR3 contains 15 residues. CDR3 nucleotides: TGTGCCAGCAGCTTAGGAGGGGCGAATGGTGAAAAACTGTTTTTT. Amino acids: CASSLGGANGEKLFF.

The chain combines TRBV7-8 with TRBJ2-7; D is possibly TRBD2 (6 bases). V lost 4 bases and J lost 0, with 16 bases in between. CDR3 length: 16 amino acids. The germline V gene encodes CDR1 SGHVS and CDR2 FQNEAQ. CDR3 sequence reads: CASSSHSGSFSYEQYF. CDR3 bases: TGTGCCAGCAGCTCACATAGCGGCTCCTTCTCCTACGAGCAGTACTTC.

With respect to this clonotype: A much more abundant neighbour one base away suggests this may be a read error. The chain recombines TRBV20-1 with TRBJ2-1; a possible D gene is TRBD2 (5 bases). The CDR3 extends over 14 amino acids. CDR1 DFQATT and CDR2 SNEGSKA come from the germline V gene (reference sequence). In DNA form, the CDR3 reads TGCAGTGTCGAGCCGCCGGAGGTTTGGAATGATCAGTTCTTC. It encodes CSVEPPEVWNDQFF.

This clonotype was seen repeatedly, ten times or more. This chain connects TRBV19 to TRBJ2-1; TRBD1 aligns across 10 bases. The germline gives CDR1 LNHDA, CDR2 SQIVND (reference sequence). The CDR3 totals 18 residues. With 1 base clipped from V and 4 bases from J, the junction kept 10 bases outside the gene matches. In nucleotides, the CDR3 is TGTGCCAGTAGTATAGGTCGATGGGACAGGGGAACGTACAATGAGCAGTTCTTC. This translates into CASSIGRWDRGTYNEQFF. Variable domain in full (rest from reference TRBV19 and TRBJ2-1): DGGITQSPKYLFRKEGQNVTLSCEQNLNHDAMYWYRQDPGQGLRLIYYSQIVNDFQKGDIAEGYSVSREKKESFPLTVTSAQKNPTAFYLCASSIGRWDRGTYNEQFFGPGTRLTVL.

The chain has TRBV11-2 and TRBJ2-7; 9 nucleotides line up with TRBD1. Germline V lookup: CDR1 SGHAT, CDR2 FQNNGV. The CDR3 runs to 17 residues. Germline trimming cut 2 bases from V and 1 base from J; bases unmatched to any gene: 9. CDR3 amino acids: CASSLTRGTGRSYEQYF. The CDR3 nucleotides are TGTGCCAGCAGCTTAACTCGGGGGACAGGGAGGTCCTACGAGCAGTACTTC.